This T cell receptor beta chain was retrieved from a study of blood T cell repertoires in COVID-19. Study information: The United States, Italy and Spain provided the acute and convalescent COVID-19 samples. T cells, B-cell-depleted T cells, or PBMCs supplied cDNA or gDNA.

The data were produced by immunoSEQ multiplex PCR, yet TCRdb's version contains in-frame clones alone and is incomplete. The sample lists hundreds of thousands of clones, about 90% occurring once. The germline gives CDR1 SGHRS, CDR2 YFSETQ. The CDR3 has 13 amino acids. Trimming left V 0 bases short and J 8 bases short, with 9 bases between. Participants were aged about 18 to 89 years from about 25 US areas. Donors in Cohort 3 counted as recovered after two negative PCRs, clearance, or symptom resolution. The chain uses TRBV5-1 and TRBJ2-1; D gene ambiguous. This clonotype was sampled from a woman aged 25 to 45 who had recovered from COVID-19. What was sequenced was PBMCs or T cells enriched from blood (not recorded which). CDR3 bases: TGCGCCAGCAGCTTGGACCAGCGCTATGAGCAGTTCTTC. It encodes CASSLDQRYEQFF.